This paragraph covers one TCR beta chain sequence. What it binds is unknown. This entry comes from a study of T cell repertoires in cytomegalovirus infection. Study in general: Both recently identified HLA-C-restricted and well-studied HLA-B-restricted CMV epitopes were used in the study. Public signatures in TCR beta pointed to CMV infection and matching HLA type. Study findings and constraints: CMV-specific TCR beta clonotypes restricted by HLA-C dominated the ex vivo response.

Unmatched junction bases numbered 4, after V lost 4 bases and J lost 5 bases. This CDR3 is built from 14 residues. Germline CDR1 reads SGHNT; CDR2 reads YYREEE (reference sequence). TCRdb ran MiXCR on the reads and lists one entry per CDR3 protein. The data hold some 920,000 distinct CDR3 sequences, with approximately 31% observed a single time. The chain carries TRBV5-4 and TRBJ2-7; 12 bases fit TRBD1. The source of this sequence is a human donor in good health (CMV status not recorded). Some clones in this sample may be carry-over from other donors' samples. The source was cultured CD8+ T cells from PBMCs, collected from culture after CMV antigen stimulation. This CDR3 is CASSMGQGANEQYF. CDR3 in DNA: TGTGCCAGCAGCATGGGACAGGGGGCCAACGAGCAGTACTTC.